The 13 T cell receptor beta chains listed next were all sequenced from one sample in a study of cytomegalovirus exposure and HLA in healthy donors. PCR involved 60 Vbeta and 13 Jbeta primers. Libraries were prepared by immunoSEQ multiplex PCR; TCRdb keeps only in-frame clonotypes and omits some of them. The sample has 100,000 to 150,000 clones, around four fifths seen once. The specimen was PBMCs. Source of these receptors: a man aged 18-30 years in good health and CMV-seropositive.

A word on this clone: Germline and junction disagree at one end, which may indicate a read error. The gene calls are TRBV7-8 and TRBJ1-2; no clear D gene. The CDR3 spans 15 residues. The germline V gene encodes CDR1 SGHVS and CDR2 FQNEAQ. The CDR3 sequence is CASSIAAAGSYGYTF. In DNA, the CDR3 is TGTGCCAGCAGCATAGCGGCGGCGGGCAGCTATGGCTACACCTTC.

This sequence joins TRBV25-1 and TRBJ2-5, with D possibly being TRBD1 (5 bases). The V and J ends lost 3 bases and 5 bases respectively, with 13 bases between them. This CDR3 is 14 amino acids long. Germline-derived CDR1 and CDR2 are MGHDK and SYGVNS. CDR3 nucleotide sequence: TGTGCCAGCAGTGAGATGGGCAGGGATGAGACCCAGTACTTC. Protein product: CASSEMGRDETQYF. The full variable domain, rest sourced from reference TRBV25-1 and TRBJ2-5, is EADIYQTPRYLVIGTGKKITLECSQTMGHDKMYWYQQDPGMELHLIHYSYGVNSTEKGDLSSESTVSRIRTEHFPLTLESARPSHTSQYLCASSEMGRDETQYFGPGTRLLVL.

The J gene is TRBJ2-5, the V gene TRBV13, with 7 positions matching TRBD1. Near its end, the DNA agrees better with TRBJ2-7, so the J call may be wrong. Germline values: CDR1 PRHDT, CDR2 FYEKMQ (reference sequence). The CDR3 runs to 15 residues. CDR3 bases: TGTGCCAGCAGTTTACCGGGACAGCTACCCTACGAGCAGTACTTC. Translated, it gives CASSLPGQLPYEQYF.

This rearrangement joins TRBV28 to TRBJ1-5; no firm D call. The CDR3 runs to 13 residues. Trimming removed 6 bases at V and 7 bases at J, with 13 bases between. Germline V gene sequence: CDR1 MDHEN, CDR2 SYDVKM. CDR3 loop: CASRDTIGQPQHF. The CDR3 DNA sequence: TGTGCCAGCAGGGATACCATCGGGCAGCCCCAGCATTTT.

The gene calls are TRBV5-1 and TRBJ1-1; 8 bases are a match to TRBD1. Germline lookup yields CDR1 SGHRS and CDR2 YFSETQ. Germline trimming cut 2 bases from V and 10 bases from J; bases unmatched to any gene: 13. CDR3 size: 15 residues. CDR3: CASSFWGDRGQGAFF. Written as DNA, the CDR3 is TGCGCCAGCAGCTTTTGGGGCGACAGAGGACAGGGAGCTTTCTTT.

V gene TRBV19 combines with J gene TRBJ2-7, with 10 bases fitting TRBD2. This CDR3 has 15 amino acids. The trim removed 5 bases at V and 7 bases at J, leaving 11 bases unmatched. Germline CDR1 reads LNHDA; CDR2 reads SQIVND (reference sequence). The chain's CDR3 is CASSEGSGGPWEQYF. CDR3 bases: TGTGCCAGTAGTGAAGGTAGCGGGGGGCCCTGGGAGCAGTACTTC.

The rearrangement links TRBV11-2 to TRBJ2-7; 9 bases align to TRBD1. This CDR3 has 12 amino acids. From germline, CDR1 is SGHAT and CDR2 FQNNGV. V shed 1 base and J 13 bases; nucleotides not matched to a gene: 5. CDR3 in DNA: TGTGCCAGCAGCTTAGGGACAGGGGTGGAATACTTC. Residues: CASSLGTGVEYF.

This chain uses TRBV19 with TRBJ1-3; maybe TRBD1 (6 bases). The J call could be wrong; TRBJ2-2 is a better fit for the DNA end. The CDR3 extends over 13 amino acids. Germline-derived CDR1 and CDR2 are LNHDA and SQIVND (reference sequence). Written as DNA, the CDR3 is TGTGCCAGTAGGACAGGGAACACCGGGGAGCTGTTTTTT. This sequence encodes CASRTGNTGELFF.

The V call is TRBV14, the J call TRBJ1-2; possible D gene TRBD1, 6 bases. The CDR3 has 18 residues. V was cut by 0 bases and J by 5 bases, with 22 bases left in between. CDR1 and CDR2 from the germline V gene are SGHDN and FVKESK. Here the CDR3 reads CASSQDIGTRYERYGYTF. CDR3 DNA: TGTGCCAGCAGCCAAGATATCGGGACAAGGTACGAGAGGTATGGCTACACCTTC. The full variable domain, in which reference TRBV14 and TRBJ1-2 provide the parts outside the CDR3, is EAGVTQFPSHSVIEKGQTVTLRCDPISGHDNLYWYRRVMGKEIKFLLHFVKESKQDESGMPNNRFLAERTGGTYSTLKVQPAELEDSGVYFCASSQDIGTRYERYGYTFGSGTRLTVV.

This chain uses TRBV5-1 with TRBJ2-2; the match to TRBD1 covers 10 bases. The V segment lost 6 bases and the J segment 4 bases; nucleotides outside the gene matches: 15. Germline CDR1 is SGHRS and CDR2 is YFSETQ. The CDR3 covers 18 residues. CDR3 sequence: CASTPRQGAFIGTGELFF. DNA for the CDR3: TGCGCCAGCACCCCGCGACAGGGGGCGTTCATTGGCACCGGGGAGCTGTTTTTT.

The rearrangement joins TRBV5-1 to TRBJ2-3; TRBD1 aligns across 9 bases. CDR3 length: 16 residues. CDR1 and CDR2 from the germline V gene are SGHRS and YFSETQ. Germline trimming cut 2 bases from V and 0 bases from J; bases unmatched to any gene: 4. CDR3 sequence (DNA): TGCGCCAGCAGCTTTCCACAGGGGGCCAGCACAGATACGCAGTATTTT. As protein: CASSFPQGASTDTQYF.

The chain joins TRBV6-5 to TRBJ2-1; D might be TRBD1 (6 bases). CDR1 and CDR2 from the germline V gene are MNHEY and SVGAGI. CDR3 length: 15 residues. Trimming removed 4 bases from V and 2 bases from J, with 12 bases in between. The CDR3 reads CASSLQGPTYNEQFF. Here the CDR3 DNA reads TGTGCCAGCAGTTTACAGGGACCCACCTACAATGAGCAGTTCTTC.

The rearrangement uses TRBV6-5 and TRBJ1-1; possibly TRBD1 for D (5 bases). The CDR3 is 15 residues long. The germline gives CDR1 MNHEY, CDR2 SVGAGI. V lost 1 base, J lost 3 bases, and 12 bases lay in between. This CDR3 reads CASSYCDSDYTEAFF. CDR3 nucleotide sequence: TGTGCCAGCAGTTACTGTGACAGTGACTACACTGAAGCTTTCTTT.